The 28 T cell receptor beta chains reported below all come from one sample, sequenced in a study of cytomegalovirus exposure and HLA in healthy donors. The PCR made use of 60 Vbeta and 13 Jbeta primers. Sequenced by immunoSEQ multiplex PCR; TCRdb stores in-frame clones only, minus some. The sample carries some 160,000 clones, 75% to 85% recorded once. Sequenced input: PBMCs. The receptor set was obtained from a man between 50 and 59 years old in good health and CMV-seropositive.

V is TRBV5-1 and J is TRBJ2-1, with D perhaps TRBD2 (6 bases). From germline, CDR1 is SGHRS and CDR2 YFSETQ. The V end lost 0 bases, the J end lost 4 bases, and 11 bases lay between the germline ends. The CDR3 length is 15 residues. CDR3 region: CASSLEAGSYNEQFF. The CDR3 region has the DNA TGCGCCAGCAGCTTGGAGGCGGGATCTTACAATGAGCAGTTCTTC.

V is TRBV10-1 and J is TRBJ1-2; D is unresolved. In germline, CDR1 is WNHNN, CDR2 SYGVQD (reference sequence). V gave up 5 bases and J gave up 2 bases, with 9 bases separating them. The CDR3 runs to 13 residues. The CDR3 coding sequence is TGCGCCAGCAGTCCCGACAAGAACTATGGCTACACCTTC. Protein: CASSPDKNYGYTF.

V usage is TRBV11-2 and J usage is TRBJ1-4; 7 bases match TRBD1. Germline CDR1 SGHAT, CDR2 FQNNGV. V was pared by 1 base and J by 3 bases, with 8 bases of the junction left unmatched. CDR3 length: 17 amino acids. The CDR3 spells CASSLGNRGPPNEKLFF. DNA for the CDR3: TGTGCCAGCAGCTTAGGGAACAGGGGCCCCCCTAATGAAAAACTGTTTTTT. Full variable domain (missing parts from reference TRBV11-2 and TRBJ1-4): EAGVAQSPRYKIIEKRQSVAFWCNPISGHATLYWYQQILGQGPKLLIQFQNNGVVDDSQLPKDRFSAERLKGVDSTLKIQPAKLEDSAVYLCASSLGNRGPPNEKLFFGSGTQLSVL.

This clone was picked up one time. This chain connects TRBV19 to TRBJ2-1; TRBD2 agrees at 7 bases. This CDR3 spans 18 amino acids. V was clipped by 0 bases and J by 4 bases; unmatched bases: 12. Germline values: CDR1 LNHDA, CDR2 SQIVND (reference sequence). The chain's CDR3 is CASSIDSSAGASYNEQFF. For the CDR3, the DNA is TGTGCCAGTAGTATAGATTCCAGTGCGGGAGCCTCGTACAATGAGCAGTTCTTC.

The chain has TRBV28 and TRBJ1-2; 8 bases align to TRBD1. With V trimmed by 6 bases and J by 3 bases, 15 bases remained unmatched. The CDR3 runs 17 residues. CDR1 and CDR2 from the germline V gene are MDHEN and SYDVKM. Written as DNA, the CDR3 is TGTGCCAGCAGATTCGGTCCTGCAGGGGGCTTTGACTATGGCTACACCTTC. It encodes CASRFGPAGGFDYGYTF.

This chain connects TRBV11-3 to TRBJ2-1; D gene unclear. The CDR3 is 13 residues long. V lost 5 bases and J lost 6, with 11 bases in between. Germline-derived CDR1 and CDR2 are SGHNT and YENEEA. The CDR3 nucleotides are TGTGCCAGCAGCGAGGAGCGTTTCAATGAGCAGTTCTTC. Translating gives CASSEERFNEQFF.

The CDR3 region has the DNA TGTGCCAGCAGCCAAGGGCAGGACAATCAGCCCCAGCATTTT. It is translated as CASSQGQDNQPQHF. The chain has TRBV14 and TRBJ1-5; D gene uncertain. The CDR3 has 14 amino acids. Germline V gives CDR1 SGHDN, CDR2 FVKESK. Deletions cut 1 base from V and 3 bases from J, with 7 bases between.

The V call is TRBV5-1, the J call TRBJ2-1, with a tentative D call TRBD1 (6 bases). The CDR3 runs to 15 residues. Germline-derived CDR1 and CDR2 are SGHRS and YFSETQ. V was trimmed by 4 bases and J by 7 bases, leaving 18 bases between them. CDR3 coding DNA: TGCGCCAGCAGCCCGCGAGGGACACCTTCTAATGAGCAGTTCTTC. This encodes CASSPRGTPSNEQFF.

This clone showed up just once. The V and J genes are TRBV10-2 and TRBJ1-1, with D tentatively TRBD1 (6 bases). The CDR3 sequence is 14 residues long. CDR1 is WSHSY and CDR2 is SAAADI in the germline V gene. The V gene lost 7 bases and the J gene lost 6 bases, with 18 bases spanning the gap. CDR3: CASTSTGVHPEAFF. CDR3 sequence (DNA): TGCGCCAGCACCTCGACAGGTGTGCACCCTGAAGCTTTCTTT.

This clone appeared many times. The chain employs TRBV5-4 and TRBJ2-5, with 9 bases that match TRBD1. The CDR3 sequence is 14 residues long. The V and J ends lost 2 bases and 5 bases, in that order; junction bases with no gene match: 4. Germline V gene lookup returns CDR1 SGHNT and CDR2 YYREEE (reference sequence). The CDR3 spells CASSLGTGYETQYF. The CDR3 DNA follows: TGTGCCAGCAGCTTAGGGACAGGGTACGAGACCCAGTACTTC.

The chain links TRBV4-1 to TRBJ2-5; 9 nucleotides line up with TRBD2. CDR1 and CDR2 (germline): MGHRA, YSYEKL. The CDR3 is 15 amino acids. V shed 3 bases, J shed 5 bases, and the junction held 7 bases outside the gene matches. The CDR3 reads CASSQERGVGETQYF. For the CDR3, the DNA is TGCGCCAGCAGCCAGGAGCGGGGGGTTGGGGAGACCCAGTACTTC.

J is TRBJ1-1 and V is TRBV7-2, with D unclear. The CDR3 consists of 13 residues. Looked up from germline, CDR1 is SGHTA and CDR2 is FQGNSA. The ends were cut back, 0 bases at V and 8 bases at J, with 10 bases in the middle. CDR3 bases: TGTGCCAGCAGCTTAGCCGCCGGTAAAGAAGCTTTCTTT. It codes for CASSLAAGKEAFF.

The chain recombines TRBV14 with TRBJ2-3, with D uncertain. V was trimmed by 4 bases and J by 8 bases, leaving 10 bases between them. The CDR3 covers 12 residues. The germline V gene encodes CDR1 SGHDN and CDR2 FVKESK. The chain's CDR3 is CASSPFFGTQYF. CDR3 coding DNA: TGTGCCAGCAGCCCCTTTTTCGGTACGCAGTATTTT. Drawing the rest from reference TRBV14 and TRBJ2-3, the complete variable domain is EAGVTQFPSHSVIEKGQTVTLRCDPISGHDNLYWYRRVMGKEIKFLLHFVKESKQDESGMPNNRFLAERTGGTYSTLKVQPAELEDSGVYFCASSPFFGTQYFGPGTRLTVL.

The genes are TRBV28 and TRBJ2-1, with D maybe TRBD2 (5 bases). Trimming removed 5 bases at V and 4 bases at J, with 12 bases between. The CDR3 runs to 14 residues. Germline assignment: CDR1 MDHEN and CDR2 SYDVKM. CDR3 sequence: CASSASSRYNEQFF. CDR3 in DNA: TGTGCCAGCAGTGCGTCTAGCAGATACAATGAGCAGTTCTTC.

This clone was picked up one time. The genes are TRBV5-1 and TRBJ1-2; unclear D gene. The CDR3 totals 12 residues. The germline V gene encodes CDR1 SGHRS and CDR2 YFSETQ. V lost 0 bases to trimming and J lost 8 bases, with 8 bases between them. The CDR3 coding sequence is TGCGCCAGCAGCTTGGCCCCGGGAGGCTACACCTTC. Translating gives CASSLAPGGYTF.

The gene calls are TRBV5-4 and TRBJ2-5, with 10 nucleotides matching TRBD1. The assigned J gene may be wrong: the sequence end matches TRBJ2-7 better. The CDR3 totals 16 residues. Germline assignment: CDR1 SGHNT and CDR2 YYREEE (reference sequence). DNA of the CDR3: TGTGCCAGCAGCTCAACCGACAGGGGGCCTCTGTACGAGCAGTACTTC. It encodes CASSSTDRGPLYEQYF.

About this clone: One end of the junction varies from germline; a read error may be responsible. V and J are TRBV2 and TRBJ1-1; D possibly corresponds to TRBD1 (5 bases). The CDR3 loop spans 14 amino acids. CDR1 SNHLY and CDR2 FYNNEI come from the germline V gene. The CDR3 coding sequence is TGTGCCAGCAGGGAAGAGACAGTTTCGGCTGAAGCTTTCTTT. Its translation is CASREETVSAEAFF.

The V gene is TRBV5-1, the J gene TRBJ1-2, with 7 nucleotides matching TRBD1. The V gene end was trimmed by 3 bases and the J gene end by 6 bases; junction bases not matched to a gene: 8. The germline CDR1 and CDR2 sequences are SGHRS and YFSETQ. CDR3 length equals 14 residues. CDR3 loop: CASSSQGEGDGYTF. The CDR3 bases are TGCGCCAGCAGCTCCCAGGGGGAAGGGGATGGCTACACCTTC.

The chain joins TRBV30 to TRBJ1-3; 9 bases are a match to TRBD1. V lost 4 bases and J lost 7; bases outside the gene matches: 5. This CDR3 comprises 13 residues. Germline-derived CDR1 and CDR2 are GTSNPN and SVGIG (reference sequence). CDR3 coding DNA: TGTGCCTGGACCGGAGACAGGGGGAACACCATATATTTT. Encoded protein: CAWTGDRGNTIYF.

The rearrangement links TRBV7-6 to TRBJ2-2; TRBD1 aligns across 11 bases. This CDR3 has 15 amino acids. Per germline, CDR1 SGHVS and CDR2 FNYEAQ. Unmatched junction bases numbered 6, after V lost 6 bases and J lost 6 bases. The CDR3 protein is CASRGRGQGAGELFF. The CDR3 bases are TGTGCCAGCAGAGGGAGGGGACAGGGGGCCGGGGAGCTGTTTTTT.

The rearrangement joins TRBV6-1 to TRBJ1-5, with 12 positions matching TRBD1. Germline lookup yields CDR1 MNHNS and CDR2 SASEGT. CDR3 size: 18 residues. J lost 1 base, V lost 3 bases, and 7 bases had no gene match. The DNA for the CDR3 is TGTGCCAGCAGTGAGGGACAGGGGGCGGGCGAAAGCAATCAGCCCCAGCATTTT. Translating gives CASSEGQGAGESNQPQHF.

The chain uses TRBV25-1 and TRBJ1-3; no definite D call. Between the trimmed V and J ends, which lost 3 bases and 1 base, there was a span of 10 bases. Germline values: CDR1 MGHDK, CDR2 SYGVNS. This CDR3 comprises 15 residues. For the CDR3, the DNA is TGTGCCAGCAGTGACAGAGGGAGGTCTGGAAACACCATATATTTT. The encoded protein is CASSDRGRSGNTIYF.

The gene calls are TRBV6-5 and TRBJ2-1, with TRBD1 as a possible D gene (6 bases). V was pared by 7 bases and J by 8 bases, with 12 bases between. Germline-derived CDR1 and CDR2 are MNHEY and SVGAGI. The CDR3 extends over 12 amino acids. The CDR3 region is CASNTGLYEQFF. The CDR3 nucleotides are TGTGCCAGCAACACAGGGTTGTATGAGCAGTTCTTC.

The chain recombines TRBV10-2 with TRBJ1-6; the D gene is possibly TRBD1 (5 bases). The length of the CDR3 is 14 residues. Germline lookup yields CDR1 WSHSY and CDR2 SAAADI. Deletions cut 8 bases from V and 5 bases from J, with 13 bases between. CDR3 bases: TGCGCCAGCTCCAGACAGACCAATAATTCACCCCTCCACTTT. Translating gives CASSRQTNNSPLHF.

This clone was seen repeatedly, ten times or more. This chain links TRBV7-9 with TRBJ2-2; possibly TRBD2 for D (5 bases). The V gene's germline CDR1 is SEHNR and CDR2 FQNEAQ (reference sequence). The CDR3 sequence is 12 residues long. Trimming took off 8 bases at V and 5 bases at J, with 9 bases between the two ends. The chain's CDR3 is CASPPGTGELFF. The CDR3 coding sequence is TGTGCCAGCCCTCCGGGAACCGGGGAGCTGTTTTTT. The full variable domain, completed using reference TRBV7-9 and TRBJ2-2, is DTGVSQNPRHKITKRGQNVTFRCDPISEHNRLYWYRQTLGQGPEFLTYFQNEAQLEKSRLLSDRFSAERPKGSFSTLEIQRTEQGDSAMYLCASPPGTGELFFGEGSRLTVL.

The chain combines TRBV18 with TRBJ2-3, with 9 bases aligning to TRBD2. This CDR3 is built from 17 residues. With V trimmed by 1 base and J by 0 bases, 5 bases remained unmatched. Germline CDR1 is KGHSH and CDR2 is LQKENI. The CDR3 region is CASSPQISGGSTDTQYF. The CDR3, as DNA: TGTGCCAGCTCACCACAGATTAGCGGGGGAAGCACAGATACGCAGTATTTT.

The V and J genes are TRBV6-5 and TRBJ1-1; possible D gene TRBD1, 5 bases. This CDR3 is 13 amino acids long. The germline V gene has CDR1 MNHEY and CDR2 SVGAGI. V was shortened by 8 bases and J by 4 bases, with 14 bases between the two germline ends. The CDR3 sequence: CASSTGESTEAFF. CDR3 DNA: TGTGCCAGCTCGACGGGGGAGTCCACTGAAGCTTTCTTT.

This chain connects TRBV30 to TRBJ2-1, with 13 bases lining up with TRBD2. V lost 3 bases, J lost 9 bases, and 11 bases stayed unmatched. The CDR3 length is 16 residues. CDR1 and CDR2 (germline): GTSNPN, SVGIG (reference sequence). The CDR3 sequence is CAWSGTSGTHRGEQFF. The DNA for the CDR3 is TGTGCCTGGAGCGGGACTAGCGGGACCCACCGGGGTGAGCAGTTCTTC. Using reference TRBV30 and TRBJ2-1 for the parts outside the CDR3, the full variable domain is SQTIHQWPATLVQPVGSPLSLECTVEGTSNPNLYWYRQAAGRGLQLLFYSVGIGQISSEVPQNLSASRPQDRQFILSSKKLLLSDSGFYLCAWSGTSGTHRGEQFFGPGTRLTVL.